These 13 T cell receptor beta chains were sequenced from one sample in a study of OX40 agonist ivuxolimab in advanced cancers. Assay: immunoSEQ multiplex PCR; the TCRdb copy retains only in-frame clones and omits some. The sample holds more than 55,000 clones, roughly 87% seen once. Material: CD4+ or CD8+ T cells sorted from blood, obtained in a trial of the OX40 agonist ivuxolimab. The receptors come from an adult with an advanced solid tumor such as melanoma, head and neck, liver or kidney cancer.

The genes are TRBV7-9 and TRBJ2-3; D remains unclear. Germline assignment: CDR1 SEHNR and CDR2 FQNEAQ (reference sequence). The CDR3 covers 16 residues. The ends were cut back, 4 bases at V and 3 bases at J, with 17 bases in the middle. In DNA form, the CDR3 reads TGTGCCAGCAGCTCCAGCCCTAGGGAAAGAACAGATACGCAGTATTTT. Translation gives CASSSSPRERTDTQYF.

The gene calls are TRBV5-5 and TRBJ2-2; D is ambiguous. The V and J ends lost 4 bases and 5 bases respectively, with 12 bases between them. The length of the CDR3 is 14 residues. Germline V lookup: CDR1 SGHKS, CDR2 YYEKEE (reference sequence). The CDR3 coding sequence is TGTGCCAGCAGCGGGATGGGTATTACCGGGGAGCTGTTTTTT. This translates into CASSGMGITGELFF.

The V and J genes are TRBV27 and TRBJ2-7; the match to TRBD2 covers 15 bases. V lost 3 bases to trimming and J lost 4 bases; unmatched junction nucleotides: 13. This CDR3 is built from 19 residues. Germline-derived CDR1 and CDR2 are MNHEY and SMNVEV (reference sequence). For the CDR3, the DNA is TGTGCCAGCAGTTTCCGGACTAGCGGGAGGGGGGGCCTTTGGTACGAGCAGTACTTC. It yields the protein CASSFRTSGRGGLWYEQYF.

This clone was seen a handful of times. J is TRBJ1-2 and V is TRBV7-6, with D tentatively TRBD1 (5 bases). Deletions cut 1 base from V and 1 base from J, with 7 bases between. The CDR3 extends over 14 amino acids. Per germline, CDR1 SGHVS and CDR2 FNYEAQ. The CDR3, as DNA: TGTGCCAGCAGCTTAGGGGGCAGTAACTATGGCTACACCTTC. This translates into CASSLGGSNYGYTF.

The gene calls are TRBV2 and TRBJ2-7, with D possibly TRBD2 on 7 matching bases. With 7 bases removed from V and 2 bases from J, the gap between germline ends came to 18 bases. CDR3 length: 15 amino acids. Germline CDR1 SNHLY, CDR2 FYNNEI. CDR3 sequence: CASTPAGALTYEQYF. CDR3 DNA sequence: TGTGCCAGCACCCCGGCGGGGGCCCTCACCTACGAGCAGTACTTC.

The CDR3 protein is CASTWTGLQPQHF. For the CDR3, the DNA is TGCGCCAGCACCTGGACAGGGCTTCAGCCCCAGCATTTT. The chain combines TRBV5-1 with TRBJ1-5, with 8 bases fitting TRBD1. Losses at the gene ends were 6 bases for V and 6 bases for J; bases not matched to a gene: 5. The germline V gene has CDR1 SGHRS and CDR2 YFSETQ. The CDR3 consists of 13 residues.

This chain joins TRBV5-1 and TRBJ2-3, with 9 bases aligning to TRBD2. Germline CDR1 is SGHRS and CDR2 is YFSETQ. This CDR3 is 16 amino acids long. With V trimmed by 1 base and J by 2 bases, 5 bases remained unmatched. The CDR3 DNA follows: TGCGCCAGCAGCTTGCTTAGCGGGGGCTACACAGATACGCAGTATTTT. The encoded protein is CASSLLSGGYTDTQYF.

Only a few counts were recorded for this clone. V gene TRBV6-7 combines with J gene TRBJ1-6; TRBD1 might be the D (6 bases). TRBV6-7 falls under the ORF class, with uncertain function. V was clipped by 10 bases and J by 9 bases, with 16 bases between them. The length of the CDR3 is 13 residues. The CDR3 loop reads CATFPGGRSPLHF. In nucleotides, the CDR3 is TGTGCCACCTTTCCGGGGGGGCGTTCACCCCTCCACTTT.

Here the CDR3 DNA reads TGTGCCAGCAGCTTTGCAGGGGCTAACTATGGCTACACCTTC. Its protein is CASSFAGANYGYTF. The rearrangement links TRBV5-8 to TRBJ1-2; maybe TRBD1 (6 bases). This CDR3 contains 14 residues. V gave up 2 bases and J gave up 0 bases, with 8 bases separating them. CDR1 and CDR2 (germline): SGHTS, YDEGEE.

Within the sample, this clone is medium-sized. The chain carries TRBV10-1 and TRBJ1-5, with D maybe TRBD1 (5 bases). V gave up 5 bases and J gave up 2 bases, with 7 bases separating them. CDR1 is WNHNN and CDR2 is SYGVQD in the germline V gene (reference sequence). The CDR3 has 13 amino acids. CDR3 in DNA: TGCGCCAGCAGTTCCAGGGGCAATCAGCCCCAGCATTTT. Residues: CASSSRGNQPQHF.

The chain uses TRBV2 and TRBJ1-1, with 9 bases fitting TRBD1. The CDR3 has 15 residues. CDR1 SNHLY and CDR2 FYNNEI come from the germline V gene. V lost 1 base, J lost 4 bases, and 4 bases stayed unmatched. The CDR3, as DNA: TGTGCCAGCAGTGAAGACAGGGGGCGAGGCACTGAAGCTTTCTTT. Residues: CASSEDRGRGTEAFF.

CDR3 coding DNA: TGTGCCAGCACCCGAAACCGGGACATTCAGTACTTC. It is translated as CASTRNRDIQYF. The V and J genes are TRBV6-6 and TRBJ2-4; D remains unclear. Germline values: CDR1 MNHNY, CDR2 SVGAGI (reference sequence). V was shortened by 7 bases and J by 8 bases, with 12 bases between the two germline ends. The CDR3 contains 12 residues.

The J gene is TRBJ2-7, the V gene TRBV18; TRBD1 aligns across 7 bases. The V segment lost 3 bases and the J segment 2 bases; nucleotides outside the gene matches: 4. The CDR3 is 14 amino acids. The germline CDR1 and CDR2 sequences are KGHSH and LQKENI. This CDR3 reads CASSPQTGPYEQYF. The CDR3 DNA reads TGTGCCAGCTCACCCCAGACAGGGCCCTACGAGCAGTACTTC.